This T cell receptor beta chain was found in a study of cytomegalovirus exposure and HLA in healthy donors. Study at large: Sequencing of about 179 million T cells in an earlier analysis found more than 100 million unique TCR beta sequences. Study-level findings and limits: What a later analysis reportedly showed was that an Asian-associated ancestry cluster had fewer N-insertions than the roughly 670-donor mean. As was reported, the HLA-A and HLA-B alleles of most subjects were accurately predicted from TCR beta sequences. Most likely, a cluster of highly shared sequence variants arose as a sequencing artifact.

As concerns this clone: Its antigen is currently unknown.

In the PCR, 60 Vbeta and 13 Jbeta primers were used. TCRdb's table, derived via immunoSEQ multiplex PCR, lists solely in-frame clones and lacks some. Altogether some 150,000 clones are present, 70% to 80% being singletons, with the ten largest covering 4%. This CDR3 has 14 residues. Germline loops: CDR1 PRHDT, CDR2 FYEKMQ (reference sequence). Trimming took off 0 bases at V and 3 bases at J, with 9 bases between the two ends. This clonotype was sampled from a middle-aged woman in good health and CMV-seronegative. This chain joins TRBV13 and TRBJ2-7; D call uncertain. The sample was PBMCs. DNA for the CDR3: TGTGCCAGCAGCTTAGGACTGGGCCGCTACGAGCAGTACTTC. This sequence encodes CASSLGLGRYEQYF.